A selection of T cell receptor beta chains follows, all from one sample in a study of T-cell reconstitution after alpha-beta-depleted transplantation in children. TCRdb re-called the PCR reads with MiXCR, one entry per CDR3 protein. The table lists roughly 220,000 distinct CDR3 sequences, about 8.8% of them singletons. The sample consisted of PBMCs from the stem cell graft donor, taken from the stem cell graft. The receptor set was obtained from a human donor who donated a stem cell graft to a child with SCID. CDR3s include the opening cysteine and the closing phenylalanine or tryptophan. A D gene is named only where the DNA matches it firmly. Expanded clones are given a class, and other clones once, few, many or no size at all.

V: TRBV7-9
J: TRBJ2-3
D: .
size: .
CDR3: CASSRIRDPDTQYF
DNA: TGTGCCAGCAGCCGCATCAGGGATCCAGATACGCAGTATTTT

V: TRBV29-1
J: TRBJ1-1
D: .
size: many
CDR3: CSVRSGTTNTEAFF
DNA: TGCAGCGTTCGATCGGGGACAACTAACACTGAAGCTTTCTTT

V: TRBV20-1
J: TRBJ2-2
D: .
size: many
CDR3: CSAPLGAGTGELFF
DNA: TGCAGTGCTCCTCTAGGGGCGGGCACCGGGGAGCTGTTTTTT

V: TRBV7-2
J: TRBJ2-3
D: TRBD2
size: many
CDR3: CASSPQLAGFPDTQYF
DNA: TGTGCCAGCAGCCCACAACTAGCGGGGTTCCCAGATACGCAGTATTTT

V: TRBV29-1
J: TRBJ1-1
D: TRBD1
size: .
CDR3: CSARQGMNTEAFF
DNA: TGCAGCGCTCGACAGGGGATGAACACTGAAGCTTTCTTT

V: TRBV25-1
J: TRBJ2-5
D: TRBD2
size: many
CDR3: CASSLFPLAGAQETQYF
DNA: TGTGCCAGCAGTCTGTTTCCCCTAGCGGGGGCCCAAGAGACCCAGTACTTC

V: TRBV7-3
J: TRBJ1-1
D: .
size: .
CDR3: CASSPASGGPEAFF
DNA: TGTGCCAGCAGCCCTGCGTCGGGGGGGCCTGAAGCTTTCTTT

V: TRBV11-3
J: TRBJ2-6
D: .
size: many
CDR3: CASSLSLGSSSGANVLTF
DNA: TGTGCCAGCAGCTTAAGTTTAGGCAGTAGCTCTGGGGCCAACGTCCTGACTTTC

V: TRBV27
J: TRBJ2-7
D: .
size: many
CDR3: CASTLRRRTVSYEQYF
DNA: TGTGCCAGCACCCTCCGCCGCCGAACCGTCTCCTACGAGCAGTACTTC

V: TRBV2
J: TRBJ1-1
D: .
size: few
CDR3: CASSVQGSNTEAFF
DNA: TGTGCCAGCAGTGTACAGGGATCAAACACTGAAGCTTTCTTT

V: TRBV5-1
J: TRBJ2-2
D: .
size: many
CDR3: CASSYDRLNTGELFF
DNA: TGCGCCAGCAGCTATGACAGGTTGAACACCGGGGAGCTGTTTTTT

V: TRBV5-1
J: TRBJ1-2
D: .
size: many
CDR3: CASSLIGGNYGYTF
DNA: TGCGCCAGCAGCTTGATCGGAGGAAACTATGGCTACACCTTC

V: TRBV12-3/TRBV12-4
J: TRBJ1-1
D: TRBD1
size: .
CDR3: CASSLASSPGQAYTEAFF
DNA: TGTGCCAGCAGTTTAGCGTCGTCCCCAGGACAGGCCTACACTGAAGCTTTCTTT

V: TRBV12-3/TRBV12-4
J: TRBJ1-2
D: .
size: many
CDR3: CASSLGGGVGGYTF
DNA: TGTGCCAGCAGTTTAGGAGGAGGGGTGGGCGGCTACACCTTC

V: TRBV6-5
J: TRBJ2-2
D: .
size: many
CDR3: CASSRDASNTGELFF
DNA: TGTGCCAGCAGTCGGGACGCCTCTAACACCGGGGAGCTGTTTTTT

V: TRBV20-1
J: TRBJ2-2
D: TRBD2
size: .
CDR3: CSASRQRGPGTGELFF
DNA: TGCAGTGCTAGTCGACAGCGGGGACCGGGCACCGGGGAGCTGTTTTTT

V: TRBV12-3/TRBV12-4
J: TRBJ2-5
D: TRBD1
size: .
CDR3: CASSPIGQAPGGTQYF
DNA: TGTGCCAGCAGTCCCATTGGACAGGCCCCAGGCGGGACCCAGTACTTC

V: TRBV5-1
J: TRBJ1-1
D: .
size: many
CDR3: CASSPGDRLNTEAFF
DNA: TGCGCCAGCAGCCCCGGAGACAGATTGAACACTGAAGCTTTCTTT

V: TRBV4-3
J: TRBJ1-2
D: TRBD1
size: many
CDR3: CASSQDLEGAHNYGYTF
DNA: TGCGCCAGCAGCCAAGATTTAGAGGGGGCCCATAACTATGGCTACACCTTC

V: TRBV20-1
J: TRBJ2-3
D: .
size: many
CDR3: CSASPPLDTQYF
DNA: TGCAGTGCTAGCCCCCCCCTGGATACGCAGTATTTT

V: TRBV5-1
J: TRBJ2-3
D: .
size: many
CDR3: CASSPGTTGTDTQYF
DNA: TGCGCCAGCAGCCCAGGTACTACCGGGACAGATACGCAGTATTTT

V: TRBV7-2
J: TRBJ1-3
D: .
size: many
CDR3: CASSLGGNTIYF
DNA: TGTGCCAGCAGCTTGGGAGGAAACACCATATATTTT

V: TRBV5-1
J: TRBJ2-1
D: TRBD2
size: many
CDR3: CASLGLAAGEQFF
DNA: TGCGCCAGCCTCGGACTAGCGGCCGGTGAGCAGTTCTTC

V: TRBV28
J: TRBJ1-2
D: .
size: many
CDR3: CASNQGFLGYGYTF
DNA: TGTGCCAGCAACCAGGGGTTCCTGGGGTATGGCTACACCTTC

V: TRBV20-1
J: TRBJ2-1
D: .
size: many
CDR3: CSARRHFGGNEQFF
DNA: TGCAGTGCTAGAAGGCATTTCGGGGGCAATGAGCAGTTCTTC

V: TRBV18
J: TRBJ2-3
D: TRBD1
size: many
CDR3: CASSPGTGRTDTQYF
DNA: TGTGCCAGCTCACCCGGGACAGGGAGGACAGATACGCAGTATTTT

V: TRBV20-1
J: TRBJ1-6
D: TRBD1
size: many
CDR3: CSAIRQGEGSPLHF
DNA: TGCAGTGCCATTCGACAGGGGGAGGGTTCACCCCTCCACTTT

V: TRBV5-5
J: TRBJ2-2
D: .
size: many
CDR3: CASSLAVGWGHTGELFF
DNA: TGTGCCAGCAGCTTGGCTGTAGGATGGGGGCACACCGGGGAGCTGTTTTTT